This T cell receptor (beta chain) was retrieved from a study of patients and donors after allogeneic stem cell transplantation. Germline lookup yields CDR1 DFQATT and CDR2 SNEGSKA (reference sequence). CDR3 size: 12 residues. Trimming removed 2 bases from V and 3 bases from J, with 7 bases in between. This clonotype was counted many times. TCRdb reprocessed the RT-PCR reads via MiXCR and lists one record per CDR3 protein. The sample consists of 15,000 to 20,000 distinct CDR3 sequences, approximately 30% of them appearing once. This clonotype was obtained from a human donor who was either an allogeneic HSCT recipient or a stem cell or donor lymphocyte infusion donor (not recorded which). It is not recorded whose cells these are; they may come from a transplant donor. The sample taken for sequencing was blood, either unsorted or a sorted T cell fraction (not recorded which). The genes are TRBV20-1 and TRBJ1-2, with a possible D match to TRBD1 (6 bases). CDR3 bases: TGCAGTGCTAGAAGGACAGACTATGGCTACACCTTC. This codes for CSARRTDYGYTF.